A single TCR beta chain is shown here with its context. The data were obtained in a study of blood T cell repertoires in COVID-19. The wider study: COVID-19 samples collected from the United States, Italy and Spain covered acute and convalescent phases. Sources were T cells, B-cell-depleted T cells, or PBMCs; the material itself was cDNA or gDNA.

Original handling: From reference gene primer amplification, estimates of nucleated cell counts were derived. Data came from immunoSEQ multiplex PCR; TCRdb stores just in-frame clones and leaves some out. For V, J and clone size, that table is used; D and trimming come from the DNA. The data show tens of thousands of clones, 82% seen once. Patients from Seattle were sampled longitudinally, starting during active infection. Germline V lookup: CDR1 SGDLS, CDR2 YYNGEE. The CDR3 covers 15 residues. Deletions cut 0 bases from V and 0 bases from J, with 9 bases between. The chain joins TRBV9 to TRBJ1-2, with D uncertain. The specimen sequenced was peripheral blood. The sequence derives from a man at least 80 years old with COVID-19, enrolled during active disease. The CDR3 protein is CASSVDSQANYGYTF. CDR3 DNA sequence: TGTGCCAGCAGCGTAGACTCTCAAGCTAACTATGGCTACACCTTC.